Listed here are 27 T cell receptor beta chains from one sample, sequenced in a study of blood T cell repertoires in COVID-19. The assay was immunoSEQ multiplex PCR, and TCRdb's table has in-frame clones only and misses some. The repertoire includes 150,000 to 200,000 clones, more than 85% of them detected once, and 7% to 7.5% sits in the top ten. Sequenced material: PBMCs or T cells enriched from blood (not recorded which). The receptors stem from a woman between 45 and 65 years old who had recovered from COVID-19.

This rearrangement joins TRBV7-9 to TRBJ2-3; 7 bases line up with TRBD2. CDR1 is SEHNR and CDR2 is FQNEAQ in the germline V gene (reference sequence). This CDR3 has 16 amino acids. Trimming took 5 bases from V and 1 from J; bases not matched to a gene: 9. CDR3 sequence: CASSAGTNFGTDTQYF. CDR3 DNA sequence: TGTGCCAGCAGCGCCGGGACTAACTTTGGCACAGATACGCAGTATTTT.

The chain is built from TRBV27 and TRBJ2-1; possibly TRBD2 for D (5 bases). The V gene's germline CDR1 is MNHEY and CDR2 SMNVEV (reference sequence). The CDR3 spans 15 residues. Trimming removed 5 bases at V and 0 bases at J, with 11 bases between. The CDR3 DNA reads as TGTGCCAGCAGTAGCGGCGACTCCTCCTACAATGAGCAGTTCTTC. As protein: CASSSGDSSYNEQFF.

This chain connects TRBV24-1 to TRBJ2-3, with D possibly matching TRBD1 (6 bases). V shed 3 bases and J shed 0 bases, with 12 bases lying between them. CDR3 length: 16 amino acids. Germline CDR1 is KGHDR and CDR2 is SFDVKD. The CDR3 reads CATSDLRGSSTDTQYF. CDR3 DNA sequence: TGTGCCACCAGTGATCTCAGGGGTTCTAGCACAGATACGCAGTATTTT.

V and J are TRBV5-1 and TRBJ2-7; 7 nucleotides align to TRBD1. The CDR3 runs 14 residues. V trimming: 6 bases; J trimming: 2 bases; junction bases outside the gene matches: 8. The V gene's germline CDR1 is SGHRS and CDR2 YFSETQ. Here the CDR3 DNA reads TGCGCCAGCAAATCCTGGACAGGACCCTACGAGCAGTACTTC. Residues: CASKSWTGPYEQYF.

This sequence joins TRBV28 and TRBJ1-5; D perhaps matches TRBD1 (5 bases). CDR1 and CDR2 (germline): MDHEN, SYDVKM. Trimming took 5 bases from V and 3 from J, leaving 8 bases between them. This CDR3 comprises 13 residues. The CDR3 loop reads CASSRGDNQPQHF. In DNA form, the CDR3 reads TGTGCCAGCAGTCGGGGGGACAATCAGCCCCAGCATTTT.

The chain combines TRBV7-9 with TRBJ1-3; no reliable D call. Between the trimmed V and J ends, which lost 2 bases and 4 bases, there was a span of 15 bases. The germline gives CDR1 SEHNR, CDR2 FQNEAQ (reference sequence). The CDR3 loop spans 16 amino acids. This CDR3 is CASSLRQTQTGNTIYF. DNA of the CDR3: TGTGCCAGCAGCTTAAGGCAGACTCAGACCGGAAACACCATATATTTT.

The genes are TRBV7-2 and TRBJ2-1; D is perhaps TRBD2 (6 bases). CDR3 length: 14 residues. CDR1 is SGHTA, CDR2 FQGNSA, per germline. The V end was cut by 4 bases, the J end by 3 bases, with 10 bases between. In nucleotides, the CDR3 is TGTGCCAGCAGCTCCCCGCGGGGCTACAATGAGCAGTTCTTC. This encodes CASSSPRGYNEQFF.

The rearrangement joins TRBV4-1 to TRBJ1-1, with TRBD1 as a possible D gene (5 bases). The germline CDR1 and CDR2 sequences are MGHRA and YSYEKL. Trimming cost V 0 bases and J 1 base, with 9 bases left between them. The CDR3 covers 15 residues. CDR3 bases: TGCGCCAGCAGCCAAGAAGGGACTCCGAACACTGAAGCTTTCTTT. This gives the protein CASSQEGTPNTEAFF.

V gene TRBV19 combines with J gene TRBJ1-1, with 8 bases that match TRBD1. Trimming removed 5 bases from V and 5 bases from J; junction bases left unmatched: 10. Germline V gives CDR1 LNHDA, CDR2 SQIVND (reference sequence). This CDR3 contains 15 residues. This chain's CDR3 is CASSSSSGQVTEAFF. The CDR3 nucleotides read TGTGCCAGTAGTTCTTCCTCGGGACAGGTGACTGAAGCTTTCTTT. The complete variable domain, with remaining parts taken from reference TRBV19 and TRBJ1-1, reads DGGITQSPKYLFRKEGQNVTLSCEQNLNHDAMYWYRQDPGQGLRLIYYSQIVNDFQKGDIAEGYSVSREKKESFPLTVTSAQKNPTAFYLCASSSSSGQVTEAFFGQGTRLTVV.

This clone was recorded once. The chain carries TRBV16 and TRBJ1-4; D call uncertain. CDR1 is KGHSY, CDR2 FQNENV, per germline. The CDR3 totals 12 residues. The V and J ends lost 1 base and 10 bases respectively, with 7 bases between them. CDR3 DNA sequence: TGTGCCAGCAGCCAATTTAGTGGAAAACTGTTTTTT. This translates into CASSQFSGKLFF.

V gene TRBV25-1 combines with J gene TRBJ1-5, with D hard to call. Trimming pared 6 bases from V and 2 bases from J, leaving 5 bases between. The length of the CDR3 is 12 residues. Germline CDR1 reads MGHDK; CDR2 reads SYGVNS. Written as DNA, the CDR3 is TGTGCCAGCAGCCAGGGCAATCAGCCCCAGCATTTT. Translating it yields CASSQGNQPQHF.

The chain joins TRBV30 to TRBJ1-3; no reliable D call. From germline, CDR1 is GTSNPN and CDR2 SVGIG (reference sequence). The CDR3 spans 15 residues. V was clipped by 1 base and J by 2 bases, with 12 bases between them. The CDR3 sequence is CAWSGGILPGNTIYF. Here the CDR3 DNA reads TGTGCCTGGAGTGGCGGGATTCTCCCTGGAAACACCATATATTTT.

This chain joins TRBV2 and TRBJ1-3; 7 nucleotides line up with TRBD1. V lost 6 bases and J lost 3; bases outside the gene matches: 11. The CDR3 has 16 residues. Germline V gene sequence: CDR1 SNHLY, CDR2 FYNNEI. In DNA, the CDR3 is TGTGCCAGCAGAGCACAGGGGAAGAGGAGTGGAAACACCATATATTTT. Translation gives CASRAQGKRSGNTIYF.

This chain joins TRBV27 and TRBJ2-7; the match to TRBD1 covers 7 bases. The germline gives CDR1 MNHEY, CDR2 SMNVEV (reference sequence). The CDR3 contains 17 residues. J lost 7 bases, V lost 4 bases, and 19 bases had no gene match. The CDR3 DNA reads as TGTGCCAGCAGTTCTATTCGGACAGGCCTTGAAGTTGGTGAGCAGTACTTC. As protein: CASSSIRTGLEVGEQYF.

J is TRBJ2-1 and V is TRBV28, with 7 bases aligning to TRBD1. Germline values: CDR1 MDHEN, CDR2 SYDVKM. The CDR3 consists of 11 residues. Trimming took 7 bases from V and 10 from J; bases not matched to a gene: 4. CDR3 region: CASTRGGEQFF. CDR3 coding DNA: TGTGCCAGCACCCGAGGGGGCGAGCAGTTCTTC. Based on the CDR3 plus reference TRBV28 and TRBJ2-1, the full variable domain is DVKVTQSSRYLVKRTGEKVFLECVQDMDHENMFWYRQDPGLGLRLIYFSYDVKMKEKGDIPEGYSVSREKKERFSLILESASTNQTSMYLCASTRGGEQFFGPGTRLTVL.

The V gene is TRBV6-5, the J gene TRBJ1-4, with D possibly TRBD1 on 5 matching bases. With 4 bases removed from V and 4 bases from J, the gap between germline ends came to 10 bases. Germline CDR1 is MNHEY and CDR2 is SVGAGI. There are 14 residues in the CDR3. CDR3 sequence (DNA): TGTGCCAGCAGTTCCAGGGAGGGTAATGAAAAACTGTTTTTT. It yields the protein CASSSREGNEKLFF.

This clone turned up a few times. Other DNA sequences in the same sample also yield this CDR3. The V call is TRBV18, the J call TRBJ2-1, with 9 bases aligning to TRBD1. Unmatched junction bases numbered 2, after V lost 3 bases and J lost 2 bases. The CDR3 consists of 15 residues. Per germline, CDR1 KGHSH and CDR2 LQKENI. The CDR3 loop reads CASSPGQGTYNEQFF. CDR3 DNA: TGTGCCAGCTCACCGGGACAGGGAACCTACAATGAGCAGTTCTTC.

V and J are TRBV5-1 and TRBJ1-2; 7 bases are shared with TRBD1. The germline V gene encodes CDR1 SGHRS and CDR2 YFSETQ. The CDR3 is made up of 13 amino acids. Trimming at V came to 0 bases and at J to 6 bases, leaving 2 bases not matched to a gene. The CDR3: CASSLGQGDGYTF. DNA of the CDR3: TGCGCCAGCAGCTTGGGGCAGGGGGATGGCTACACCTTC.

The chain carries TRBV3-1 (or the pseudogene TRBV3-2) and TRBJ1-3; 8 bases are a match to TRBD1. This CDR3 contains 16 residues. Germline V CDR1 and CDR2: LGHDT, YNNKEL (reference sequence). J was trimmed by 3 bases and V by 4 bases; bases with no gene match: 8. For the CDR3, the DNA is TGTGCCAGCAGCCCCCAGACAGGGGCCGGTGGAAACACCATATATTTT. Translating gives CASSPQTGAGGNTIYF.

This chain connects TRBV28 to TRBJ1-3; D uncertain. The V gene's germline CDR1 is MDHEN and CDR2 SYDVKM. Between the trimmed V and J ends, which lost 7 bases and 0 bases, there was a span of 7 bases. This CDR3 has 13 amino acids. DNA for the CDR3: TGTGCCAGCATGGAGGCCTCTGGAAACACCATATATTTT. Protein product: CASMEASGNTIYF.

The V gene is TRBV6-2 or TRBV6-3, the J gene TRBJ2-3; D might be TRBD2 (6 bases). The CDR3 totals 14 residues. Germline values: CDR1 MNHEY, CDR2 SVGEGT. Between the trimmed V and J ends, which lost 6 bases and 2 bases, there was a span of 12 bases. In nucleotides, the CDR3 is TGTGCCAGCAGCCCCGGGACTCCCACAGATACGCAGTATTTT. Encoded protein: CASSPGTPTDTQYF.

This rearrangement joins TRBV19 to TRBJ2-2; 7 positions agree with TRBD1. The CDR3 runs to 16 residues. The trim removed 4 bases at V and 4 bases at J, leaving 9 bases unmatched. Germline CDR1 is LNHDA and CDR2 is SQIVND (reference sequence). CDR3 protein: CASSTLTGIGTGELFF. Written as DNA, the CDR3 is TGTGCCAGTAGTACACTGACAGGGATCGGCACCGGGGAGCTGTTTTTT.

V gene TRBV25-1 combines with J gene TRBJ1-1, with TRBD1 as a possible D gene (6 bases). The CDR3 totals 15 residues. Trimming took off 6 bases at V and 7 bases at J, with 21 bases between the two ends. Germline V gene data show CDR1 as MGHDK and CDR2 as SYGVNS. The CDR3 sequence: CASRVGAAGGGEAFF. The CDR3, as DNA: TGTGCCAGCAGGGTGGGGGCGGCCGGAGGTGGTGAAGCTTTCTTT.

The rearrangement uses TRBV7-9 and TRBJ2-7; TRBD1 matches 7 bases. The CDR3 covers 14 residues. The germline V gene encodes CDR1 SEHNR and CDR2 FQNEAQ (reference sequence). J gave up 0 bases and V 6 bases, and 5 bases lay outside the gene matches. The CDR3 nucleotides are TGTGCCAGCAGTAGACAGGGAACCTCCTACGAGCAGTACTTC. This sequence encodes CASSRQGTSYEQYF.

The table lists this clone with a count of one. The V and J genes are TRBV28 and TRBJ1-1, with 8 nucleotides matching TRBD1. The CDR3 is made up of 13 amino acids. Germline-derived CDR1 and CDR2 are MDHEN and SYDVKM. V lost 7 bases to trimming and J lost 6 bases; unmatched junction nucleotides: 7. The CDR3 nucleotides are TGTGCCAGCAACACAGGGGGAGTCGCTGAAGCTTTCTTT. It encodes CASNTGGVAEAFF.

The rearrangement links TRBV5-1 to TRBJ2-5; no reliable D call. V lost 4 bases, J lost 5 bases, and 15 bases lay in between. The CDR3 runs to 14 residues. Germline V gene sequence: CDR1 SGHRS, CDR2 YFSETQ. Written as DNA, the CDR3 is TGCGCCAGCAGCCTAGGTTGGGTGGAGGAGACCCAGTACTTC. It codes for CASSLGWVEETQYF. Together with reference TRBV5-1 and TRBJ2-5, the CDR3 gives the full variable domain: KAGVTQTPRYLIKTRGQQVTLSCSPISGHRSVSWYQQTPGQGLQFLFEYFSETQRNKGNFPGRFSGRQFSNSRSEMNVSTLELGDSALYLCASSLGWVEETQYFGPGTRLLVL.

A single count supports this clone. The chain couples TRBV6-5 to TRBJ2-1; 10 bases map to TRBD2. The CDR3 sequence is 15 residues long. Germline CDR1 and CDR2: MNHEY and SVGAGI. J lost 12 bases, V lost 10 bases, and 18 bases had no gene match. CDR3 residues: CATSRGEREGGRQFF. The CDR3 bases are TGTGCCACCTCGCGGGGGGAGCGGGAGGGAGGTAGGCAGTTCTTC.